This T cell receptor (beta chain) stems from a study of blood T cell repertoires in COVID-19. Overall study context: The analysed material was cDNA or gDNA that came from T cells, B-cell-depleted T cells, or PBMCs.

Repertoires were generated with immunoSEQ multiplex PCR, while TCRdb's copy carries only in-frame clones and drops some. The sample has approximately 220,000 clones; 85% to 90% are singletons. This clone occurred once. V was cut by 8 bases and J by 3 bases, with 12 bases left in between. This CDR3 has 13 residues. CDR1 and CDR2 (germline): ENHRY, SYGVKD. This sequence was found in a woman aged 45-60 years with acute or convalescent COVID-19. The sequenced material came from peripheral blood. The chain is built from TRBV10-3 and TRBJ2-3; TRBD2 might be the D (7 bases). In DNA form, the CDR3 reads TGTGCCATCGGGGGGGCGGTAACAGATACGCAGTATTTT. Its protein product is CAIGGAVTDTQYF.